This T cell receptor beta chain originates from a study of blood T cell repertoires in COVID-19. Study as a whole: COVID-19 samples collected from the United States, Italy and Spain covered acute and convalescent phases.

Germline assignment: CDR1 MNHEY and CDR2 SVGAGI. The CDR3 has 14 amino acids. Trimming took off 6 bases at V and 4 bases at J, with 13 bases between the two ends. Original methodology: Estimated nucleated cell counts came from reference gene primer amplification. The data were produced by immunoSEQ multiplex PCR, yet TCRdb's version contains in-frame clones alone and is incomplete. Clonal size and the V and J genes are those of that table, whereas D and trimming came from the DNA. This repertoire shows under 300,000 clones, 85% to 90% found once; its top ten account for 13%. The chain joins TRBV6-5 to TRBJ1-3; D not certain. The clonotype comes from a human donor in a cohort sampled during active COVID-19. Material: peripheral blood. The CDR3 is CASSLSSGGNTIYF. In DNA, the CDR3 is TGTGCCAGCAGCCTCAGTTCGGGGGGAAACACCATATATTTT.